The next 2 T cell receptor beta chains were all read from a single sample in a study of T-cell memory formation after mild COVID-19. Each CDR3 protein is one row after TCRdb ran MiXCR on the 5' RACE reads. The sample holds some 130,000 distinct CDR3 sequences; around 6.3% are singletons and the top ten take roughly 2%. Sequencing input: PBMCs or a T cell subset sorted from them (not recorded which). The receptors shown here come from an adult woman who had mild COVID-19 (a few samples of this study predate the infection). Cell type and time point are not known.

This clonotype was seen a handful of times. The chain combines TRBV20-1 with TRBJ1-2; 9 bases match TRBD1. Germline CDR1 and CDR2: DFQATT and SNEGSKA (reference sequence). The CDR3 loop spans 13 amino acids. With 6 bases clipped from V and 2 bases from J, the junction kept 4 bases outside the gene matches. The CDR3 loop reads CSANRGLNYGYTF. The CDR3 bases are TGCAGTGCAAACAGGGGGCTAAACTATGGCTACACCTTC.

The chain uses TRBV20-1 and TRBJ2-7, with D hard to call. The V end was cut by 2 bases, the J end by 4 bases, with 15 bases between. This CDR3 contains 14 residues. Germline V CDR1 and CDR2: DFQATT, SNEGSKA (reference sequence). The chain's CDR3 is CSARLPKGGYEQYF. The CDR3, as DNA: TGCAGTGCTAGACTCCCGAAGGGCGGTTACGAGCAGTACTTC.